This T cell receptor (beta chain) originates from a study of T cell changes during pregnancy in multiple sclerosis. The CDR3 covers 16 residues. Germline V gives CDR1 SGHTA, CDR2 FQGNSA. The V gene lost 1 base and the J gene lost 5 bases, with 17 bases spanning the gap. Profiling relied on immunoSEQ multiplex PCR, and the TCRdb table lists in-frame clones only, not all of them. The sample consists of fewer than 40,000 clones, roughly 89% of them appearing once. Sequencing used CD4+ T cells from peripheral blood mononuclear cells, obtained in the second trimester of pregnancy. This receptor was obtained from a female donor in good health, enrolled as a control in a pregnancy study. The chain links TRBV7-2 to TRBJ2-5, with a weak D call TRBD1 (6 bases). CDR3 sequence (DNA): TGTGCCAGCAGCTTAGAACTAAACAGGGTCGAGGAGACCCAGTACTTC. It codes for CASSLELNRVEETQYF.